This T cell receptor beta chain is drawn from a study of T cell responses to AZD1222 COVID-19 vaccine (dated by TCRdb to about 2021). At the level of the whole study: TCR sequencing was performed for roughly 250 trial participants, of whom about 210 were given two doses of AZD1222 and around 25 were given two doses of MenACWY control vaccine. Trial participants were enrolled by age into subgroups of 18-55, 56-69 and 70-plus years, and around 150, 28 and 57 TCR-sequenced participants, respectively, were included in these subgroups. The paper's findings and limits, for the study overall: CD4 TCRs associated with the vaccine covered the entire spike protein, and the dominant responses were in regions 160-218 and 743-854. Reportedly, almost half of the unique spike-specific TCRs recognized epitopes lying outside the regions that are mutated in the B.1.351 and B.1.1.7 variants. In the small 56-69-year group, the increase in depth fell short of significance, most likely because of low power. A significant rise in spike-specific TCR breadth and depth was observed after two AZD1222 doses relative to day 0 and relative to MenACWY recipients. Participants were mostly white British and included more females than males, and it was suggested by the authors that clonal diversity may have been underestimated. Only five to seven AZD1222 recipients were SARS-CoV-2 seropositive at baseline, limiting conclusions about previously exposed vaccinees. No day 14 peak-response samples were available, so repertoires were characterized only after the peak T cell response.

Including the terminal cysteine and phenylalanine, the CDR3 comprises 15 residues. Only the CDR3 part of the read is kept: 45 bases, read in frame from the first base. For CDR1 and CDR2, the germline V gene lists KGHSH and LQKENI. V is cut back by 2 bases and J by 4 bases, with 3 bases in the junction unmatched. Explained via the paper, the time point label denotes: baseline before first vaccination. Read against the paper, the sample's treatment or condition label means: meningococcal conjugate vaccine given as trial control. Vaccinee samples came from UK trials COV001 and COV002, including a single-blind randomized controlled phase 2/3 trial of AZD1222 (ChAdOx1 nCoV-19) in healthy adults. For TCRbeta chain sequencing, PBMC samples from trial participants were taken at day 0 and at day 28 after the second dose. The CDR3 regions of human TCRbeta chains were analyzed by immunosequencing. The paper's processing steps were these. Repertoire TCRs were checked for matches against a reference library of SARS-CoV-2-specific TCRs that had been generated using the MIRA antigen-specificity platform. Breadth meant the fraction of unique TCRs that were SARS-CoV-2-associated, whereas depth meant the fraction of total T cells that were SARS-CoV-2-associated. Using the MIRA data, each spike-specific TCR was assigned both to the spike region to which the TCR was reactive and to a CD4 or CD8 class. Log10-transformed breadth and depth values were compared by one-way ANOVA with Sidak's multiple comparisons tests. TCRdb mirrors the immuneACCESS table, restricted to in-frame sequences. Some clones are absent from its copies; in checked studies, under half trace to an unresolved V gene, and the reason for the others is unknown. V, J and clone size are taken as reported in that table, and D and trimming were inferred from the DNA itself. The sample has around 88,000 clones on record, roughly 89% of them singletons. Roughly 2.8% of the sample goes to the ten largest clones.

This clone has just a few counts. What this receptor recognizes is not known. Within one base of it there is no much larger clone, and no base qualities were kept. The starting material was peripheral blood, obtained on day 0 of MenACWY control vaccination. This clonotype originated in an adult in good health. The receptor chain draws on TRBV18 and TRBJ1-3, and TRBD1 aligns with 9 junction nucleotides. The nucleotide sequence reads TGTGCCAGCTCACCATACGGGACAGGGGGAAACACCATATATTTT. Translated, this is CASSPYGTGGNTIYF.